This entry is about one TCR beta chain. Its target is unknown. The data derive from a study of shared clonotypes between healthy human individuals. General study results and limits: Several donors shared approximately 5% of their naive CD4 clonotypes.

Data came from immunoSEQ multiplex PCR; TCRdb stores just in-frame clones and leaves some out. The table shows roughly 2.4 million clones, with nearly 97% occurring only once. CDR3 length equals 13 residues. Germline lookup yields CDR1 SQVTM and CDR2 ANQGSEA. V was trimmed by 4 bases and J by 1 base, leaving 7 bases between them. The origin of this receptor is a man younger than 30 in good health. The sequenced sample was naive CD4+ T cells sorted from blood. Subset indicated: CD45RA+ positively selected. V is TRBV29-1 and J is TRBJ2-2; D is ambiguous. Written as DNA, the CDR3 is TGCAGCGTTGGTAACCAGAACACCGGGGAGCTGTTTTTT. Encoded protein: CSVGNQNTGELFF.